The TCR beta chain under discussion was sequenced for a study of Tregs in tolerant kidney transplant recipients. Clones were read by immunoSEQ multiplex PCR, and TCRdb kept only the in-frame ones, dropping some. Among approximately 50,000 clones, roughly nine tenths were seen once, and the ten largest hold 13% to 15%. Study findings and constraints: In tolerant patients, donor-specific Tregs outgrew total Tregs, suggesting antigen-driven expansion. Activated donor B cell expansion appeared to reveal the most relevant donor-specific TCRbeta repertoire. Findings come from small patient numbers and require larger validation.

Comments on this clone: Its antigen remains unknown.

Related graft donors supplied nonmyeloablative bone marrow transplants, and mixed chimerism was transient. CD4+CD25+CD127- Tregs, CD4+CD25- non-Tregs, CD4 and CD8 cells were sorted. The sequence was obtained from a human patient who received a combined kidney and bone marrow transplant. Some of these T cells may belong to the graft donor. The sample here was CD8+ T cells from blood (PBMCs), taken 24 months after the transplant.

The CDR3 bases are TGTGCCAGCAGCTTATCAGGGGGTACAGAGACCCAGTACTTC. Translating it yields CASSLSGGTETQYF. The chain combines TRBV7-3 with TRBJ2-5, with 7 bases fitting TRBD1. With 2 bases clipped from V and 4 bases from J, the junction kept 4 bases outside the gene matches. Germline assignment: CDR1 SGHTA and CDR2 FQGTGA. The CDR3 extends over 14 amino acids. Together with reference TRBV7-3 and TRBJ2-5, the CDR3 gives the full variable domain: GAGVSQTPSNKVTEKGKYVELRCDPISGHTALYWYRQSLGQGPEFLIYFQGTGAADDSGLPNDRFFAVRPEGSVSTLKIQRTERGDSAVYLCASSLSGGTETQYFGPGTRLLVL.